This paragraph covers one T cell receptor beta chain sequence. What it binds is unknown. These data belong to a study of shared clonotypes between healthy human individuals. Broader study findings: Naive CD4 clonotype sharing across a few donors was approximately 5%. In contrast to clonotypes shared by all four donors, non-shared clonotypes had lower generation probabilities. Clonotype sharing among donors likely depends on sequencing depth.

The CDR3 runs to 11 residues. Between the trimmed V and J ends, which lost 0 bases and 12 bases, there was a span of 12 bases. Germline assignment: CDR1 SQVTM and CDR2 ANQGSEA. TCRdb keeps only in-frame clones here, not all; method: immunoSEQ multiplex PCR. This sample carries under 1 million clones, 85% to 95% of them seen once, and the ten largest clones take 24%. Terminally differentiated effector memory CD45RA+ cells were excluded from the naive CD8 cells, which were CD45RO-negative and positively selected for CCR7. This TCR came from a man aged 25 to 40 in good health. This rearrangement joins TRBV29-1 to TRBJ2-7; no definite D call. The sequenced sample was naive CD8+ T cells sorted from blood. The CDR3 DNA follows: TGCAGCGTTGAAGATAGGGCGATCTGGTACTTC. Amino acid sequence: CSVEDRAIWYF.